This is a list of T cell receptor beta chains from one sample in a study of T-cell reconstitution after alpha-beta-depleted transplantation in children. TCRdb reprocessed the PCR reads with MiXCR, giving one entry per CDR3 protein. This repertoire shows some 9,000 distinct CDR3 sequences, 17% found once; its top ten account for roughly 91%. Sequenced material: PBMCs, mostly from graft donor cells, taken 60 days after TCRalphabeta/CD19-depleted stem cell transplant. All receptors derive from a girl less than two years old who had a stem cell transplant for combined immunodeficiency, so the T cells may come from the graft donor. CDR3s include the opening cysteine and the closing phenylalanine or tryptophan. Each record gives: V gene, J gene, D gene, clone size, CDR3 protein, CDR3 DNA. The D gene is left open where the match is weak. Expanded clones get a size class; other rows say once, few or many, or leave the size out.

V gene: TRBV29-1
J gene: TRBJ1-2
D gene: NA
clone size: many
CDR3 protein: CSVATDWNRNYGYTF
CDR3 DNA: TGCAGCGTTGCCACAGACTGGAATAGGAACTATGGCTACACCTTC

V gene: TRBV30
J gene: TRBJ1-4
D gene: NA
clone size: NA
CDR3 protein: CAWSYREGLFF
CDR3 DNA: TGTGCCTGGTCTTACAGGGAAGGGCTGTTTTTT

V gene: TRBV20-1
J gene: TRBJ2-3
D gene: TRBD2
clone size: many
CDR3 protein: CSAIGLARVLGTDTKDF
CDR3 DNA: TGCAGTGCTATAGGACTAGCGCGGGTCCTTGGTACAGATACCAAGGATTTT

V gene: TRBV20-1
J gene: TRBJ1-4
D gene: NA
clone size: NA
CDR3 protein: CSAETGFNEKLFF
CDR3 DNA: TGCAGTGCGGAAACAGGGTTTAATGAAAAACTGTTTTTT

V gene: TRBV12-3/TRBV12-4
J gene: TRBJ2-7
D gene: NA
clone size: NA
CDR3 protein: CASSPGRGQYYEQYF
CDR3 DNA: TGTGCCAGCAGCCCGGGGCGGGGCCAATACTACGAGCAGTACTTC

V gene: TRBV23-1
J gene: TRBJ2-5
D gene: TRBD1
clone size: once
CDR3 protein: CACSGQGQGKETQYF
CDR3 DNA: TGCGCCTGCAGCGGCCAGGGACAGGGTAAAGAGACCCAGTACTTC

V gene: TRBV24-1
J gene: TRBJ2-5
D gene: TRBD2
clone size: many
CDR3 protein: CATSDFTRTSEETQYF
CDR3 DNA: TGTGCCACCAGTGATTTTACCCGGACTAGCGAAGAGACCCAGTACTTC

V gene: TRBV7-6
J gene: TRBJ2-3
D gene: NA
clone size: NA
CDR3 protein: CASSLAGRHTQYF
CDR3 DNA: TGTGCCAGCAGCTTAGCGGGCAGACATACGCAGTATTTT

V gene: TRBV7-3
J gene: TRBJ2-3
D gene: NA
clone size: few
CDR3 protein: CASSPRQGTDTQYF
CDR3 DNA: TGTGCCAGCAGCCCCAGACAGGGCACAGATACGCAGTATTTT

V gene: TRBV7-9
J gene: TRBJ2-1
D gene: NA
clone size: medium-sized
CDR3 protein: CASTGGLGAYNEQFF
CDR3 DNA: TGTGCCAGCACTGGGGGCTTAGGTGCCTACAATGAGCAGTTCTTC

V gene: TRBV4-3
J gene: TRBJ2-3
D gene: TRBD2
clone size: few
CDR3 protein: CASSQDFAGGGWDTQYF
CDR3 DNA: TGCGCCAGCAGCCAAGATTTTGCGGGAGGAGGCTGGGATACGCAGTATTTT